The present T cell receptor beta chain was sequenced within a study of beta chain features in type 1 diabetes. V gave up 5 bases and J gave up 9 bases, with 11 bases separating them. Germline CDR1 and CDR2: MDHEN and SYDVKM. The CDR3 contains 12 residues. The investigators reverse transcribed all of the isolated RNA, so they sequenced expressed TCRB transcripts. Clones were read by immunoSEQ multiplex PCR, and TCRdb kept only the in-frame ones, dropping some. The sample has hundreds of thousands of clones; around 15% are singletons. Turning to this clone: Its target is not known.

General study points: A potential PCR bias toward shorter templates would be equal in patient and control samples. Shortening of TCRB CDR3s, moderate but significant, appeared in all four CD4+ subsets of Type 1 diabetes patients.

Using CD45RO/CCR7/CD25/CD127/CD95/CD27, CD4+ naive, central memory, regulatory and stem cell-like memory cells were sorted. The source is a man aged 18 to 35 with type 1 diabetes. Sequenced sample: naive CD4+ T cells from blood. The chain employs TRBV28 and TRBJ1-5; D uncertain. The CDR3: CASSPQYRPQHF. The CDR3 DNA is TGTGCCAGCAGTCCACAGTACCGGCCCCAGCATTTT. Filled out from reference TRBV28 and TRBJ1-5, the complete variable domain reads DVKVTQSSRYLVKRTGEKVFLECVQDMDHENMFWYRQDPGLGLRLIYFSYDVKMKEKGDIPEGYSVSREKKERFSLILESASTNQTSMYLCASSPQYRPQHFGDGTRLSIL.